A single T cell receptor beta chain is shown here with its context. Its antigen remains undetermined. No base qualities exist here, and no much larger clone lies one base off it. TCRbeta CDR3 regions were amplified from genomic DNA by means of the immunoSEQ Assay, a bias-controlled multiplex PCR. Per the source publication's procedure: Within the assay, amplification of reference gene primers was used to estimate how many nucleated cells each sample contained. To quantify the absolute abundance of each unique TCRbeta CDR3 rearrangement, sequence reads were collapsed and filtered. Productive Simpson clonality was computed per sample as the square root of Simpson's diversity index over productive rearrangements. TCRdb provides this immuneACCESS table in a form limited to in-frame rearrangements. Some clones are lacking; in checked studies, under half of them reflect an unresolved V gene, and why the rest are absent is not known. Clonal size and the V and J genes are those of that table, whereas D and trimming came from the DNA. The sample profile shows about 480,000 clones; approximately 88% of them were found once. The ten top clones hold 10% to 15% of the sample.

This sample is part of a study of blood T cell repertoires in COVID-19 (TCRdb year 2020). Regarding the complete study: Samples covering the acute and convalescent phases of COVID-19 were provided by collaborators in the United States, Italy and Spain. The prospective study material was composed of cDNA or gDNA derived from T cells, B-cell-depleted T cells, or PBMCs. Deeply sampled blood TCRbeta repertoires from subjects exposed to, actively infected with, or recovered from COVID-19 were included in the dataset. The repertoires were released in a freely available public database intended as a resource for research on the immune response to SARS-CoV-2. Samples were obtained from the ongoing ImmuneRACE study (first 160 participants) and from approximately 1,200 subjects provided by 6 global collaborators. Sample metadata almost always included a de-identified subject ID, COVID-19 status, age in years and sex. HLA class I and class II types, where available, came from metadata supplied by the sample provider rather than from assay-based typing. The study at large found these results: How much clinical and demographic metadata was included differed by source and by participant, and the metadata was provided uncurated.

Taken from cysteine to phenylalanine, the CDR3 has 15 residues. Only the CDR3 part of the read is kept: 45 bases, read in frame from the first base. The V and J ends are trimmed by 6 bases and 1 base, leaving 15 bases between them. The germline V gene specifies SNHLY as CDR1 and FYNNEI as CDR2. One collaborating source in Seattle enrolled patients during active infection and followed them longitudinally through the course of disease. Collaborating institutions collected whole blood in K2EDTA tubes following their own protocols. Collaborator samples were shipped for TCRbeta analysis as frozen whole blood, isolated PBMCs, or DNA extracted from either sample type.

The source is a woman between 50 and 59 years old with COVID-19, enrolled during active disease. The sequencing input was peripheral blood. The chain employs TRBV2 and TRBJ1-1; the D gene is perhaps TRBD1, on 6 matching bases. The sequenced DNA is TGTGCCAGCAGCCCTCCGACAGGAACGAACACTGAAGCTTTCTTT. This encodes CASSPPTGTNTEAFF.